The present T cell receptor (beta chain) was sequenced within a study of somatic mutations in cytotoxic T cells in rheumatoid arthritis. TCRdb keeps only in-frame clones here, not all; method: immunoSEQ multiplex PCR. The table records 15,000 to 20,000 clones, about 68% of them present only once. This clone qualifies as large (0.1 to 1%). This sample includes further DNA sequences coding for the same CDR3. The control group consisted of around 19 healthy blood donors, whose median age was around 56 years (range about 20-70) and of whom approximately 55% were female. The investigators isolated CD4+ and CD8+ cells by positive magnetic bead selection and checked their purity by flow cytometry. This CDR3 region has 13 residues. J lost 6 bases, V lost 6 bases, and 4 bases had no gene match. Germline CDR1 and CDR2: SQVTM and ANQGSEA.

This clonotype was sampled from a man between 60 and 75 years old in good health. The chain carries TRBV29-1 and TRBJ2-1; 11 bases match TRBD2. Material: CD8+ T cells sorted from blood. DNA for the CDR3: TGCAGCGTGGGACTAGCGGAAATCAATGAGCAGTTCTTC. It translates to CSVGLAEINEQFF.